This T cell receptor (beta chain) was profiled in a study of T cells in Graves' hyperthyroidism and ophthalmopathy. About the study: Peripheral blood was acquired at first diagnosis, ahead of any therapy whatsoever.

In its sample, this clonotype was seen many times. Per the germline V gene, CDR1 is SGHDT and CDR2 is YYEEEE. There are 15 residues in the CDR3. Trimming took 4 bases from V and 2 from J, leaving 16 bases between them. Amplified TCR beta CDR3 regions came from RNA transcripts. An initial round of RT-PCR targeting the TCR CDR3 relied on the HTBI primer set. TCRdb re-analysed the multiplex PCR reads in MiXCR, keeping a single row per CDR3 protein. The table records over 450,000 distinct CDR3 sequences, about an eighth of them present only once. Hyperthyroidism in the patients, aged 18 to 65, was newly diagnosed and under 2 months in duration. The study left out patients who had uncontrolled infection, other autoimmune disease, pregnancy or lactation.

The clonotype comes from a woman between 18 and 29 years old with Graves' hyperthyroidism. The V and J genes are TRBV5-6 and TRBJ2-7; D is unresolved. The sequenced sample consisted of blood. DNA for the CDR3: TGTGCCAGCAGCCATCCACAAAGAATCACCTACGAGCAGTACTTC. Translating gives CASSHPQRITYEQYF. The full variable domain, in which reference TRBV5-6 and TRBJ2-7 provide the parts outside the CDR3, is DAGVTQSPTHLIKTRGQQVTLRCSPKSGHDTVSWYQQALGQGPQFIFQYYEEEERQRGNFPDRFSGHQFPNYSSELNVNALLLGDSALYLCASSHPQRITYEQYFGPGTRLTVT.